Each of the 3 T cell receptor beta chains below was sequenced from the same sample in a study of tumor-infiltrating lymphocytes in primary liver carcinoma (dated by TCRdb to 2015 to 2018). Sequencing relied on an Illumina HiSeq 2500. A constant-region primer and ProtoScript II reverse transcriptase were used to reverse-transcribe TCRbeta-specific cDNA from approximately 500 ng total RNA. TCRbeta libraries were built with three nested multiplex PCR rounds, a slightly modified ARM-PCR procedure. Each of the first two PCR rounds ran for approximately 10 cycles using multiplex TRBV1-TRBV30 forward primers together with a Cbeta reverse primer. TCRdb trimmed public reads at Q25 via fastp, called clones via MiXCR and kept in-frame beta chains. Entries are consolidated by CDR3 protein sequence, retaining the most common genes and DNA. This sample lists 95,000 to 100,000 distinct CDR3 sequences; approximately 70% were detected once. The top ten clones comprise around 12% of the sample.

Total RNA and DNA were co-extracted from around 18-30 mg of bulk tissue with the AllPrep DNA/RNA mini kit, without cell sorting. Sequencing input: liver tumor tissue from sampling region 2. What the cell subset or site label conveys for this sample: tumor region T2, inferior pole. The receptor source for this set is a woman aged 55-70 years with primary liver carcinoma and hepatitis B virus infection.

The rearrangement uses TRBV11-3 and TRBJ2-7; 12 bases are shared with TRBD1. Germline assignment: CDR1 SGHNT and CDR2 YENEEA. There are 15 residues in the CDR3. V trimming: 5 bases; J trimming: 10 bases; junction bases outside the gene matches: 12. The CDR3 DNA reads TGTGCCAGCAGCCCAGGGACAGGGGGCAACTATGACCAGTACTTC. It specifies CASSPGTGGNYDQYF.

The chain couples TRBV25-1 to TRBJ1-3, with no clear D. The CDR3 length is 13 residues. V was shortened by 4 bases and J by 0 bases, with 4 bases between the two germline ends. Germline V gene data show CDR1 as MGHDK and CDR2 as SYGVNS. As DNA, the CDR3 is TGTGCCAGCAGTGTCGGCTCTGGAAACACCATATATTTT. Its translation: CASSVGSGNTIYF.

With respect to this clonotype: The junction shows a germline mismatch at one end, possibly a read error. The chain joins TRBV2 to TRBJ2-1, with unresolved D. The CDR3 covers 12 residues. From germline, CDR1 is SNHLY and CDR2 FYNNEI. CDR3 coding DNA: TGTGCCAGCAGTGGGGTCTACAATGAGCATTTCTTC. Protein: CASSGVYNEHFF.